The 3 T cell receptor beta chains given below trace back to one sample, sequenced in a study of T cells after yellow fever vaccination. TCRdb reprocessed the 5' RACE reads with MiXCR, giving one entry per CDR3 protein. Of 200,000 to 250,000 distinct CDR3 sequences listed, 2.5% to 3.5% were seen once; the top ten hold about 3%. The specimen comprised CD4+ T cells sorted from PBMCs, sampled 10 days after the yellow fever booster vaccination. The receptors originated from a young man who received the YFV17D yellow fever vaccine.

This clonotype has a count of ten or more. The gene calls are TRBV29-1 and TRBJ2-5, with D tentatively TRBD1 or TRBD2 (5 bases each). The ends were cut back, 5 bases at V and 5 bases at J, with 15 bases in the middle. Germline loops: CDR1 SQVTM, CDR2 ANQGSEA. The CDR3 runs to 13 residues. The CDR3: CSVSRGRRETQYF. The DNA for the CDR3 is TGCAGCGTTTCCCGGGGACGCAGGGAGACCCAGTACTTC.

In this sample, this clonotype turned up a few times. This chain uses TRBV20-1 with TRBJ2-1; 10 nucleotides line up with TRBD2. Germline CDR1 is DFQATT and CDR2 is SNEGSKA (reference sequence). The CDR3 extends over 15 amino acids. J gave up 10 bases and V 0 bases, and 9 bases lay outside the gene matches. DNA for the CDR3: TGCAGTGCTAGAGATAGCAGCGGGGGGGTCGGAGAGCAGTTCTTC. It translates to CSARDSSGGVGEQFF.

The chain couples TRBV19 to TRBJ2-3; D gene unclear. Germline V gene sequence: CDR1 LNHDA, CDR2 SQIVND (reference sequence). Trimming took off 6 bases at V and 2 bases at J, with 12 bases between the two ends. The CDR3 covers 14 residues. DNA of the CDR3: TGTGCCAGTAGCAAAGGGATTTCCACAGATACGCAGTATTTT. Its protein product is CASSKGISTDTQYF.